The sequence of this T cell receptor beta chain was determined in a study of identical twins. Through template switching, a universal primer site was introduced, and the cDNA contained unique molecular identifiers. TCRdb re-analysed the 5' RACE reads in MiXCR, keeping a single row per CDR3 protein. The table records approximately 230,000 distinct CDR3 sequences, approximately 5.9% of them present only once. This clonotype was counted only a few times. Among all donors, each was a healthy Caucasian. The same sample was also used in a study of T cells expressing NK-cell markers. That investigation notes: About six donors showed dominant NKG2C+ clonotypes comprising roughly 1.0-7.5% of their CD8+ T cells. Evidence did not settle whether expanded NKG2C+ T cell clones targeted HCMV.

This TCR came from a woman in her late teens or twenties in good health. Material: CD8+ T cells sorted from blood.

The CDR3 bases are TGTGCCAGCAGCTTATCAGACAGGGGGTATACTGAAGCTTTCTTT. This codes for CASSLSDRGYTEAFF. The V gene is TRBV11-2, the J gene TRBJ1-1; 9 bases line up with TRBD1. With 2 bases clipped from V and 5 bases from J, the junction kept 6 bases outside the gene matches. Germline CDR1 reads SGHAT; CDR2 reads FQNNGV. The CDR3 contains 15 residues.